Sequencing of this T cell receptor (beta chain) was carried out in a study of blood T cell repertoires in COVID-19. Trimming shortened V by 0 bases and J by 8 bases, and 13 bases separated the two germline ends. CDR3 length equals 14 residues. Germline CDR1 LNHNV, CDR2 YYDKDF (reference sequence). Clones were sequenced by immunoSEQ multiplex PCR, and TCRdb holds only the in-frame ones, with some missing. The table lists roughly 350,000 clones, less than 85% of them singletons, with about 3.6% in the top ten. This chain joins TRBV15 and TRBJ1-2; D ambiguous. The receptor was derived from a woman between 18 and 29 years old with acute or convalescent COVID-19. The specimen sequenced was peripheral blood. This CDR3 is CATSRDAYFMGYTF. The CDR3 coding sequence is TGTGCCACCAGCAGAGATGCCTATTTCATGGGCTACACCTTC.